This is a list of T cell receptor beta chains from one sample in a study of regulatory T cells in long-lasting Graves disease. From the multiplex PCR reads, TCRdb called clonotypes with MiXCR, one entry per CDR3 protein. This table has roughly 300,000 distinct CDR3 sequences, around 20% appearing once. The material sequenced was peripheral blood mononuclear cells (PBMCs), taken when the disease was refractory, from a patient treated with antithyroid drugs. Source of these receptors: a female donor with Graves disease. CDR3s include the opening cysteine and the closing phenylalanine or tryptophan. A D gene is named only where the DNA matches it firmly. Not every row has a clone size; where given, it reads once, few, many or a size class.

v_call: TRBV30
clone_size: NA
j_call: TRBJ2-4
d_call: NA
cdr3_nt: TGTGCCTGGAGTGGGATACTAGCCAAAAACATTCAGTACTTC
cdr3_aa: CAWSGILAKNIQYF

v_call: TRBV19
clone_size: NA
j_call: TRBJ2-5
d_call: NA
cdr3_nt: TGTGCCAGTAGGAGCCAGCAGGAAGAGACCCAGTACTTC
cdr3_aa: CASRSQQEETQYF

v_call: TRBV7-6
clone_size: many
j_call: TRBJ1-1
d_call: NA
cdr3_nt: TGTGCCAGCAGCTTAGTGGGGGGATCCACTGAAGCTTTCTTT
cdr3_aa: CASSLVGGSTEAFF

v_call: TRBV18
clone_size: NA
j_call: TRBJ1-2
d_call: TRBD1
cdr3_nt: TGTGCCAGCTCACCGGACAGGGAGTTTGGCTACACCTTC
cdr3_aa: CASSPDREFGYTF

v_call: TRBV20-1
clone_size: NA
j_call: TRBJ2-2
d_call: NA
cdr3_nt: TGCAGTGCTATGAGGGAGGGGGGAACCGGGGAGCCGTTTTTT
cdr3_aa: CSAMREGGTGEPFF

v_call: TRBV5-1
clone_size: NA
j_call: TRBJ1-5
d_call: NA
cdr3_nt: TGCGCCAGCAGCTTGGACGCACGGGGCAATCAGCCCCAGCATTTT
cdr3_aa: CASSLDARGNQPQHF

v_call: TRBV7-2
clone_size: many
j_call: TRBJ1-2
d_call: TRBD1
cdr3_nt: TGTGCCAGCAGCGAAGGACAGGTCTATGGCTACACCTTC
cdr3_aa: CASSEGQVYGYTF

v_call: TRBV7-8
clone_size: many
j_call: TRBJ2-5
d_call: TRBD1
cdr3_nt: TGTGCCAGCAGCCCTACAGGGGTGGACTTGAGTAGGGAGACCCAGTACTTC
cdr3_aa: CASSPTGVDLSRETQYF

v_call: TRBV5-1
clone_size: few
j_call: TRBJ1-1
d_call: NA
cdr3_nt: TGCGCCAGCAGCTTCGATGCACCGTTGACAGGACCTTTGAACACTGAAGCTTTCTTT
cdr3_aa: CASSFDAPLTGPLNTEAFF

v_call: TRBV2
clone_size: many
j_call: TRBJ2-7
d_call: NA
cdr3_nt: TGTGCCAGCAACGCGGGGACAGCGAGGTACGAGCAGTACTTC
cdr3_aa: CASNAGTARYEQYF

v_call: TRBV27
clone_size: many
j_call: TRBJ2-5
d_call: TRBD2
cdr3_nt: TGTGCCAGCAGTCCGACATTGAGCGGGAGCGGAGAGACCCAGTACTTC
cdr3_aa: CASSPTLSGSGETQYF

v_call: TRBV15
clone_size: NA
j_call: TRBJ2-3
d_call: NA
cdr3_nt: TGTGCCACCAGCAGAGATTGGGCCGCCCCTAGCACAGATACGCAGTATTTT
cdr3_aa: CATSRDWAAPSTDTQYF

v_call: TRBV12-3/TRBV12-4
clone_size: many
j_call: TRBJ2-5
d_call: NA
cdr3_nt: TGTGCCAGCAGTTTGAGTAGCGGTGGGGAGACCCAGTACTTC
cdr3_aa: CASSLSSGGETQYF

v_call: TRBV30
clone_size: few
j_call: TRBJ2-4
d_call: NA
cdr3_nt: TGTGCCTGGAGGAAGGAGGCAGACATTCAGTACTTC
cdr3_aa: CAWRKEADIQYF

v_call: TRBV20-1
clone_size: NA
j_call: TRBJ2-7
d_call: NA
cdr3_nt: TGCAGTGCTAGAGATATCGGCCAGGGCGGGAATTCCCCGTACTACGAGCAGTACTTC
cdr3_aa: CSARDIGQGGNSPYYEQYF

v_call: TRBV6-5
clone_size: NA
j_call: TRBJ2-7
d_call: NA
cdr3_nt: TGTGCCAGCAGTTACGGCAGGACGTACGAGCAGTACTTC
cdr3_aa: CASSYGRTYEQYF

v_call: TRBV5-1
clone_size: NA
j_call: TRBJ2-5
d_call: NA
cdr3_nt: TGCGCCAGCGCGTCAGAAAACCAAGAGACCCAGTACTTC
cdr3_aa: CASASENQETQYF

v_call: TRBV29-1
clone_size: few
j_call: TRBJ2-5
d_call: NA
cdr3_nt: TGCAGCGTTGAAGCCAGGCTAGAGACCCAGTACTTC
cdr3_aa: CSVEARLETQYF

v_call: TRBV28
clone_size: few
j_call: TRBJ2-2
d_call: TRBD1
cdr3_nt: TGTGCCAGCACCACAGGGGGTTTATACACCGGGGAGCTGTTTTTT
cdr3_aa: CASTTGGLYTGELFF

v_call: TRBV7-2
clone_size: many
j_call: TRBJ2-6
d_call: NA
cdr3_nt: TGTGCCAGCAGTCCCCAGACGTACCTATCTGGGGCCAACGTCCTGACTTTC
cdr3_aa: CASSPQTYLSGANVLTF

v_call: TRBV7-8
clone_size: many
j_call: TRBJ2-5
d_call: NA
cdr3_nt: TGTGCCAGCAGCATGGATCCGATGTGGGAGACCCAGTACTTC
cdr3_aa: CASSMDPMWETQYF

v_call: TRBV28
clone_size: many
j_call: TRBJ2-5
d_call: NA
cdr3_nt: TGTGCCAGCATTAGGTTTGGGGGGATTGTTGGGGAGACCCAGTACTTC
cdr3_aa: CASIRFGGIVGETQYF

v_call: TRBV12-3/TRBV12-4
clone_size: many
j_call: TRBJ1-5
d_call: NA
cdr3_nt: TGTACCAGCAGTTTCGTTAGGGGGGCGCGTGTTCAGCCCCAGCATTTT
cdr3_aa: CTSSFVRGARVQPQHF

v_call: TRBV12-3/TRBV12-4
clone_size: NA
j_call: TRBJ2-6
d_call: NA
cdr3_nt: TGTGCCAGCGGGCGACAGTCTGGGGCCAACGTCCTGACTTTC
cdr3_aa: CASGRQSGANVLTF

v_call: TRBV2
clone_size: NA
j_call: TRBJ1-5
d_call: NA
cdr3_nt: TGTGCCAGCAGTGAGTGGGAGCAGGGGCCCCAGCATTTT
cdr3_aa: CASSEWEQGPQHF

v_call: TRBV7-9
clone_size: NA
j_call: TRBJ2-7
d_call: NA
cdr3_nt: TGTGCCAGCAGCTTAGTGGTCCACGAGCAGTACTTC
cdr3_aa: CASSLVVHEQYF

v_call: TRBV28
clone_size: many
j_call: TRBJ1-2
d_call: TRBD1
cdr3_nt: TGTGCCAGCAGTTTCCCGATGAGGACAGGGGGCTCCGTCCCTAACTATGGCTACACCTTC
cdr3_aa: CASSFPMRTGGSVPNYGYTF

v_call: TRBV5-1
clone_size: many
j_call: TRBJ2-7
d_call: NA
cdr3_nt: TGCGCCAGCAGCTTGGGTCTTAACGAAGGGACTGGCTCCTACGAGCAGTACTTC
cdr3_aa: CASSLGLNEGTGSYEQYF

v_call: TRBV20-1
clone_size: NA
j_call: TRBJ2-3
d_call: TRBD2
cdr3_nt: TGCAGTGCGACCCCGGGACTAGCTGCCACTAGCACAGATACGCAGTATTTT
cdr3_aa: CSATPGLAATSTDTQYF

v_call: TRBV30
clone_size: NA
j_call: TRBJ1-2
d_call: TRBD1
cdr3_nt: TGTGCCTGGAGTGTGATAGGGACAGGGGGGGGCTACACCTTC
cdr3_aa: CAWSVIGTGGGYTF

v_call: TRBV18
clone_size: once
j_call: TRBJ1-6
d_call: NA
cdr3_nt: TGTGCCAGCTCACCGGCGACGGTAAATTCACCCCTCCACTTT
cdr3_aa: CASSPATVNSPLHF

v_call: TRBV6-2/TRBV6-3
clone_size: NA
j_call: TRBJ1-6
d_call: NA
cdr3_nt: TGTGCCAGCAGTTACTGGGACGCCCAAGGGGAATCACCCCTCCACTTT
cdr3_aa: CASSYWDAQGESPLHF

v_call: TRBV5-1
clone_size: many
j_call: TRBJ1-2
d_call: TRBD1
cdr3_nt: TGCGCCAGCAGCCTAAGGACAGGCGCGCGGGATGGCTACACCTTC
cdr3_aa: CASSLRTGARDGYTF

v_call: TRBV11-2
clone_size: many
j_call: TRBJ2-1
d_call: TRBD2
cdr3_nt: TGTGCCAGCAGCTTAGCTAGCGGGAGCACGAATGAGCAGTTCTTC
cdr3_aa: CASSLASGSTNEQFF

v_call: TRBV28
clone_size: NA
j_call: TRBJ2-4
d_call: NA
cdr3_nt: TGTGCCAGCAGTCCCGGGGCAGCAGGAACCAAAAACATTCAGTACTTC
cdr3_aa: CASSPGAAGTKNIQYF

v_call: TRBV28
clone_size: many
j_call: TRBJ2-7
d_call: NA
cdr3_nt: TGTGCCAGCAGTCCGGACCCTCAATCCTACGAGCAGTACTTC
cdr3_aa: CASSPDPQSYEQYF

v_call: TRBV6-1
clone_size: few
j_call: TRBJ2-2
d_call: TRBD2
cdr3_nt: TGTGCCAGCAGTCCGGGACTAGAAGCCGGGGAGCTGTTTTTT
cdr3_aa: CASSPGLEAGELFF

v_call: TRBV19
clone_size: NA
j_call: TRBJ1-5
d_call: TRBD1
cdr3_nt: TGTGCCAGTAGTATATCGGCCACAGGGGCTAAACCCCAGCATTTT
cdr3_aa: CASSISATGAKPQHF

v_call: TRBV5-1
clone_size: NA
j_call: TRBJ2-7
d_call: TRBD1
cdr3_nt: TGCGCCAGCAGCTTGGATCCAGGGGGCTGGTACGAGCAGTACTTC
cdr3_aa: CASSLDPGGWYEQYF

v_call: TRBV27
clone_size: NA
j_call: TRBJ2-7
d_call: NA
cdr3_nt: TGTGCCAGCAGTACCGGGACGCACTCCTACGAGCAGTACTTC
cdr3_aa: CASSTGTHSYEQYF

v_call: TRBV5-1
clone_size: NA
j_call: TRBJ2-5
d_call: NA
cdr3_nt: TGCGCCAGCAGCCTGGGTTGGAGGGGCGTGCGAGAGACCCAGTACTTC
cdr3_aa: CASSLGWRGVRETQYF

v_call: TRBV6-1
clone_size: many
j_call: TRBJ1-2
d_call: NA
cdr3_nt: TGTGCCAGCAGTCCCAGGTCTAACTATGGCTACACCTTC
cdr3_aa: CASSPRSNYGYTF

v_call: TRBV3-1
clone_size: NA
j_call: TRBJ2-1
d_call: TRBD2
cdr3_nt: TGTGCCAGCAGCTTTACTAGCGGGAGGGAGGATGAGCAGTTCTTC
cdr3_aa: CASSFTSGREDEQFF

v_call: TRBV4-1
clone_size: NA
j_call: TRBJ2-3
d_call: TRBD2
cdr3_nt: TGCGCCAGCAGCCAAGAACAAGCGGGAGGAGGTACAGATACGCAGTATTTT
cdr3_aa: CASSQEQAGGGTDTQYF

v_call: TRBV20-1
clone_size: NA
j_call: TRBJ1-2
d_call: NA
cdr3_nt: TGCAGTGCTAGGGAGTTTGACGCTGCTAACTATGGCTACACCTTC
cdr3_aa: CSAREFDAANYGYTF

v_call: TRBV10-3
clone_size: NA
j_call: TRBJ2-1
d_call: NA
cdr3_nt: TGTGCCATCAGGCCCCGGGACTCCTCATACAATGAGCAGTTCTTC
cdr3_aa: CAIRPRDSSYNEQFF

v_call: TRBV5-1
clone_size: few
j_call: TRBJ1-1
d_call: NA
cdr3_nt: TGCGCCAGCAGCTGGGGGACGGTTGCTGAAGCTTTCTTT
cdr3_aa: CASSWGTVAEAFF

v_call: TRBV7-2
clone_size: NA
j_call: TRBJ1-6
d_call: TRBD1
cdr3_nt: TGTGCCAGCAGCTACACCGGGACAGGGGATTCACCCCTCCACTTT
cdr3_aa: CASSYTGTGDSPLHF

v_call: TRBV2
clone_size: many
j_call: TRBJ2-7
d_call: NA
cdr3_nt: TGTGCCAGCAGTGTGGGGACCGAGCTACCCGGGCAGTACTTC
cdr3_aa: CASSVGTELPGQYF

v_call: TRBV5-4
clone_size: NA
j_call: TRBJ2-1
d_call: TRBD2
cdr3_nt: TGTGCCAGCAGCTTGGGCGCCCTAGCGGGAGACGGGAATGAGCAGTTCTTC
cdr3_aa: CASSLGALAGDGNEQFF

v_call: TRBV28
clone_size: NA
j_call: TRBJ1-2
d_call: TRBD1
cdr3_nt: TGTGCCAGCAGTCCGACAGGGTATCGGGGCTACACCTTC
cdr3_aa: CASSPTGYRGYTF

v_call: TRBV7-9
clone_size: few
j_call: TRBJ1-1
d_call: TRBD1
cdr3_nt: TGTGCCAGCAGCAAACAGGGGGGGTTGGACACTGAAGCTTTCTTT
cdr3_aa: CASSKQGGLDTEAFF

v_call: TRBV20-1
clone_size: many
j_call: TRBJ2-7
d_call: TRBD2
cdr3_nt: TGCAGTGCTAGGCCACTAGCGGGAGGTCCGAGCTCCTACGAGCAGTACTTC
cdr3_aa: CSARPLAGGPSSYEQYF

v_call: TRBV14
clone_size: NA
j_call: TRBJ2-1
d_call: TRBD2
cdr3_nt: TGTGCCAGCAGCCAAGTCAGACTAGCGGTCTACAATGAGCAGTTCTTC
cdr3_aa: CASSQVRLAVYNEQFF

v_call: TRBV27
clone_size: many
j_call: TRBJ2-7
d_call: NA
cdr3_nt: TGTGCCAGCAGTGGTAGCGGACACTCCTACGAGCAGTACTTC
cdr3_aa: CASSGSGHSYEQYF

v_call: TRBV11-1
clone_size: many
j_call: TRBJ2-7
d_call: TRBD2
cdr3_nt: TGTGCCAGCAGCTTAGCGCGAGGACTAGCCGGTGGAGAGCAGTACTTC
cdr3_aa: CASSLARGLAGGEQYF

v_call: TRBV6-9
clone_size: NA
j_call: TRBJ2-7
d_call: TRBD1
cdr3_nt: TGTGCCAGCAGTTACCAAGGGACAGCCCTTTACGAGCAGTACTTC
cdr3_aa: CASSYQGTALYEQYF

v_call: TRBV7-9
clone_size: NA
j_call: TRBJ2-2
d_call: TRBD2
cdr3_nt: TGTGCCAGCAGCCCTACTAGCGGGAGGGCCTCGAGGGAGCTGTTTTTT
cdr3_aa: CASSPTSGRASRELFF

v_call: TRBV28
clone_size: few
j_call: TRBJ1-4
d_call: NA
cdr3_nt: TGTGCCAGCAGCCAAGACAGCCTTAATGAAAAACTGTTTTTT
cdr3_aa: CASSQDSLNEKLFF